These 7 T cell receptor beta chains were sequenced from one sample in a study of cytotoxic CD8 clonotypes in ibrutinib-treated CLL. Sequencing used immunoSEQ multiplex PCR; TCRdb keeps in-frame clones, though not all of them. The data show 120,000 to 150,000 clones, with 85% to 95% seen just once and about 10% held by the top ten. The sample in question was PBMCs, obtained after 12 months of ibrutinib treatment. The receptors come from a human donor with chronic lymphocytic leukemia.

This chain joins TRBV28 and TRBJ2-2; D not resolved. The V gene's germline CDR1 is MDHEN and CDR2 SYDVKM. Trimming left V 5 bases short and J 4 bases short, with 5 bases between. The CDR3 covers 12 residues. The CDR3 DNA reads as TGTGCCAGCAGTCTACTCACCGGGGAGCTGTTTTTT. It translates to CASSLLTGELFF.

The genes are TRBV25-1 and TRBJ2-2, with 9 bases that match TRBD1. This CDR3 is 13 amino acids long. V lost 4 bases to trimming and J lost 8 bases; unmatched junction nucleotides: 2. Looked up from germline, CDR1 is MGHDK and CDR2 is SYGVNS. The CDR3 reads CASSGQGEGELFF. The CDR3 nucleotides read TGTGCCAGCAGTGGACAGGGGGAGGGGGAGCTGTTTTTT.

The rearrangement links TRBV27 to TRBJ2-7, with a possible D match to TRBD2 (6 bases). CDR3 size: 14 residues. V lost 2 bases and J lost 0, with 8 bases in between. The V gene's germline CDR1 is MNHEY and CDR2 SMNVEV (reference sequence). CDR3 in DNA: TGTGCCAGCAGTTTAACGGGAGACTCCTACGAGCAGTACTTC. Encoded protein: CASSLTGDSYEQYF.

The chain links TRBV7-2 to TRBJ1-1; 7 positions match TRBD1. V trimming: 5 bases; J trimming: 7 bases; junction bases outside the gene matches: 16. This CDR3 contains 16 residues. Germline-derived CDR1 and CDR2 are SGHTA and FQGNSA. CDR3 in DNA: TGTGCCAGCAGCCGGCAGGGGGGCGTAGGGGCGTTTGAAGCTTTCTTT. This sequence encodes CASSRQGGVGAFEAFF. The whole variable domain, filled in from reference TRBV7-2 and TRBJ1-1, reads GAGVSQSPSNKVTEKGKDVELRCDPISGHTALYWYRQSLGQGLEFLIYFQGNSAPDKSGLPSDRFSAERTGGSVSTLTIQRTQQEDSAVYLCASSRQGGVGAFEAFFGQGTRLTVV.

V and J are TRBV7-3 and TRBJ1-1; no clear D gene. V shed 2 bases and J shed 1 base, with 8 bases lying between them. Germline assignment: CDR1 SGHTA and CDR2 FQGTGA. CDR3 length equals 14 residues. The CDR3 is CASSLRPGNTEAFF. The CDR3 DNA reads TGTGCCAGCAGCTTACGGCCGGGGAACACTGAAGCTTTCTTT.

V is TRBV5-1 and J is TRBJ1-4; unclear D gene. The germline V and J ends were trimmed by 3 bases and 11 bases, with 17 bases remaining between them. Germline CDR1 SGHRS, CDR2 YFSETQ. CDR3 length equals 14 residues. CDR3 DNA: TGCGCCAGCAGCTATGGAGTCGGCTTCGGTAAACTGTTTTTT. Translation: CASSYGVGFGKLFF. Drawing the rest from reference TRBV5-1 and TRBJ1-4, the complete variable domain is KAGVTQTPRYLIKTRGQQVTLSCSPISGHRSVSWYQQTPGQGLQFLFEYFSETQRNKGNFPGRFSGRQFSNSRSEMNVSTLELGDSALYLCASSYGVGFGKLFFGSGTQLSVL.

The rearrangement uses TRBV7-9 and TRBJ2-7; D remains unclear. This CDR3 is 11 amino acids long. Germline assignment: CDR1 SEHNR and CDR2 FQNEAQ (reference sequence). V was cut by 2 bases and J by 7 bases, with 6 bases left in between. The CDR3 reads CASSLSWEQYF. In nucleotides, the CDR3 is TGTGCCAGCAGCTTAAGTTGGGAGCAGTACTTC.